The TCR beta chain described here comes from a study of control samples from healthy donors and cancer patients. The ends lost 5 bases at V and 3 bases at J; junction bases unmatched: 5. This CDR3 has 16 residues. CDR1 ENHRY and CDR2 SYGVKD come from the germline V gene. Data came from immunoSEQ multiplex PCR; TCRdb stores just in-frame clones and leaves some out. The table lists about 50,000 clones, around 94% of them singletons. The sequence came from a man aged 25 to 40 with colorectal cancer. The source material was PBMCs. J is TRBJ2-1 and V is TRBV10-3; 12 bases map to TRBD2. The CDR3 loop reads CAISSTSGGIYNEQFF. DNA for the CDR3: TGTGCCATCAGTTCAACTAGCGGGGGGATCTACAATGAGCAGTTCTTC.